A selection of T cell receptor beta chains follows, all from one sample in a study of monozygotic twins with inflammatory bowel disease. Reprocessing the 5' RACE reads, TCRdb reports a single entry for every CDR3 protein and omits DNA. The specimen's table records about 210,000 distinct CDR3 sequences. The sample consisted of blood. Receptors were obtained from a human donor with ulcerative colitis or Crohn's disease, or a healthy co-twin of an affected twin (not recorded which). Both conserved end residues are part of each CDR3.

j_gene	v_gene	CDR3aa
TRBJ1-5	TRBV7-2	CASSLDHGNSNQPQHF
TRBJ1-2	TRBV9	CASSVYPSGQGGTGAGYTF
TRBJ1-5	TRBV3-1	CASSQGYNQPQHF
TRBJ2-1	TRBV12-3/TRBV12-4	CASSWGVGRNNEQFF
TRBJ1-1	TRBV9	CASSVEQGNTEAFF
TRBJ2-2	TRBV19	CASSVVSGGTGELFF
TRBJ1-2	TRBV5-1	CASSLEAVNYGYTF
TRBJ2-7	TRBV3-1	CASSQPSRTGTYEQYF
TRBJ1-1	TRBV6-1	CASKIGTGQNWDTEAFF
TRBJ2-7	TRBV20-1	CSASFQGYEQYF
TRBJ2-1	TRBV7-9	CASSPRTSGEGDEQFF
TRBJ2-1	TRBV7-2	CASSRDRGPTYNEQFF
TRBJ2-2	TRBV29-1	CSVWNTGELFF
TRBJ2-1	TRBV27	CASSLVPLLAGDRNEQFF
TRBJ2-3	TRBV5-1	CASSYSPLSGTSDTQYF
TRBJ2-5	TRBV4-2	CASSQEIMVNPYQETQYF
TRBJ1-4	TRBV5-1	CASSLEQGGEKLFF
TRBJ2-2	TRBV7-8	CASSLLPGTGVTGELFF
TRBJ2-1	TRBV5-1	CASRPGTGFDYNEQFF
TRBJ2-7	TRBV7-9	CASSSPADYEQYF
TRBJ1-4	TRBV5-1	CASSPVGRFLNEKLFF
TRBJ2-7	TRBV7-9	CASSLGLAGSYEQYF